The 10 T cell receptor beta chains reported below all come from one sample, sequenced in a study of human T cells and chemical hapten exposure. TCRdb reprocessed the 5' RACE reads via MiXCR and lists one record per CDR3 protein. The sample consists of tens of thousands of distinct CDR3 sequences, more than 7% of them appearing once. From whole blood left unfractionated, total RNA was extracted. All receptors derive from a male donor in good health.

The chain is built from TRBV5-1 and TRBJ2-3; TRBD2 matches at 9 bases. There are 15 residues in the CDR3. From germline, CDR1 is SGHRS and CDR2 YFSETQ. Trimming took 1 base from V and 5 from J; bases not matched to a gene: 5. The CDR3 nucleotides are TGCGCCAGCAGCTTGAAAGCGGGGGGCATAGATACGCAGTATTTT. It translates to CASSLKAGGIDTQYF.

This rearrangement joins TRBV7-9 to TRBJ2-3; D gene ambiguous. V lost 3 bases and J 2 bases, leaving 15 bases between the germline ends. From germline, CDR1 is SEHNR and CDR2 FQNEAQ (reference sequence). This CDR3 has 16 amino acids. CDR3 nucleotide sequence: TGTGCCAGCAGCTTCGAAAGCAGTCCGAACACAGATACGCAGTATTTT. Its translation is CASSFESSPNTDTQYF.

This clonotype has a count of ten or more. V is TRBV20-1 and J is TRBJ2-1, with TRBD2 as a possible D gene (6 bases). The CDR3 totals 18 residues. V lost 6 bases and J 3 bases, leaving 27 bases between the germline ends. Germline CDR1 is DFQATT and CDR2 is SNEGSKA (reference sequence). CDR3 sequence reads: CSAHFSQGTGLYYNEQFF. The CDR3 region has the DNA TGCAGTGCCCACTTCTCCCAGGGTACGGGACTCTACTACAATGAGCAGTTCTTC.

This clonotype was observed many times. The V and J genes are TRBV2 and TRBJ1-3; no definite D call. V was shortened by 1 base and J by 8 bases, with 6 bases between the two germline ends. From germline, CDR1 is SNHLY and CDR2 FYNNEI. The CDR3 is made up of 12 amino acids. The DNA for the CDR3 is TGTGCCAGCAGTGAAGGGCTAGACACCATATATTTT. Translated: CASSEGLDTIYF.

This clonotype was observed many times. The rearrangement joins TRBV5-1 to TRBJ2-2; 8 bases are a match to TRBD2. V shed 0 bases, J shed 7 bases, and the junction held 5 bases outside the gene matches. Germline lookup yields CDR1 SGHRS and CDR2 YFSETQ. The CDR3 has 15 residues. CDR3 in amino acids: CASSLASGGSGELFF. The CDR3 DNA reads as TGCGCCAGCAGCTTGGCCAGCGGGGGAAGCGGGGAGCTGTTTTTT.

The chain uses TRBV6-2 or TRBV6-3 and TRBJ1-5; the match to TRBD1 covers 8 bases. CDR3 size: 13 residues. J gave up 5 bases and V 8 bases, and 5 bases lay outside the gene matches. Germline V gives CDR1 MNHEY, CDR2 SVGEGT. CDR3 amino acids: CASDRTGHQPQHF. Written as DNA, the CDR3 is TGTGCCAGCGACAGGACAGGGCATCAGCCCCAGCATTTT.

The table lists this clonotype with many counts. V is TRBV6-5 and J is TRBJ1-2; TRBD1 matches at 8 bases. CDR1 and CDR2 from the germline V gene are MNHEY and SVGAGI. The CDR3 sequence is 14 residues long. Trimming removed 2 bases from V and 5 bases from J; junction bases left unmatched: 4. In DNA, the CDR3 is TGTGCCAGCAGTTACCGGACAGGGTTTTATGGCTACACCTTC. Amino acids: CASSYRTGFYGYTF.

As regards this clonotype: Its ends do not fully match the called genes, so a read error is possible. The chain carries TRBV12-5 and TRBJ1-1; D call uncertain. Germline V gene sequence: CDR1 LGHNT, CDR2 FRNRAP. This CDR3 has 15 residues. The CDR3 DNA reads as TGTGTTAGTGGTTTGTCTGGTCGAGAAGACACTGAAGCTTTCTTT. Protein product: CVSGLSGREDTEAFF.

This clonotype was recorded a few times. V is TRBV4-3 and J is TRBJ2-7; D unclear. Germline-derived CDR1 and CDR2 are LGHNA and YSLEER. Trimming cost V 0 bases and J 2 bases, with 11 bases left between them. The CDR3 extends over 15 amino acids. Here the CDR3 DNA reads TGCGCCAGCAGCCAAGATTCGTCAGGAACCTACGAGCAGTACTTC. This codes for CASSQDSSGTYEQYF.

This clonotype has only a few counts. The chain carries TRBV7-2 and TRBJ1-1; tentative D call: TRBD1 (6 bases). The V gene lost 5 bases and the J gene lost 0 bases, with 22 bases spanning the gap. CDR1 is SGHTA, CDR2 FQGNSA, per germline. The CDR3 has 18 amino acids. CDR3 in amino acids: CASSPDSQGLSMNTEAFF. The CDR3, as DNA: TGTGCCAGCAGCCCAGACTCACAGGGACTCAGTATGAACACTGAAGCTTTCTTT.